This record looks at one T cell receptor (beta chain) sequence and its context. Profiled with immunoSEQ multiplex PCR; TCRdb holds only in-frame clones, not every one. Among roughly 130,000 clones listed, roughly 92% were seen once. This entry is derived from a study of control samples from healthy donors and cancer patients. Germline values: CDR1 SGHRS, CDR2 YFSETQ. The V gene end was trimmed by 0 bases and the J gene end by 1 base; junction bases not matched to a gene: 9. This CDR3 is built from 17 residues. The clonotype comes from a man aged 25 to 45 in good health. The genes are TRBV5-1 and TRBJ2-7; 8 bases match TRBD2. The source material was blood. CDR3 amino acids: CASSLGGSGIYSYEQYF. CDR3 bases: TGCGCCAGCAGCTTGGGCGGTAGCGGGATCTATTCCTACGAGCAGTACTTC.